Below are 23 T cell receptor beta chains sequenced from a single sample in a study of human T cells and chemical hapten exposure (dated by TCRdb to about 2021). Library preparation was by RACE. The sequencer was a NextSeq 500. The public reads were quality trimmed at Q25 with fastp and then assembled into clones with MiXCR by TCRdb, keeping productive beta chains. Entries are consolidated by CDR3 protein sequence, retaining the most common genes and DNA. This sample lists about 30,000 distinct CDR3 sequences; 4.5% to 5.5% were detected once. Roughly 13% of the sample is taken by the ten largest. According to the study, the label for this sample's time point signals: healthy volunteer bleed at 6 weeks. Unfractionated whole blood was collected in Tempus Blood RNA tubes, and total RNA was extracted from that blood. The sequenced material came from whole blood. These TCRs come from a human donor in good health. Some clones in this sample may be carry-over from other donors' samples.

This clonotype came up many times. The V gene is TRBV27, the J gene TRBJ1-6, with D uncertain. This CDR3 spans 14 amino acids. V lost 3 bases, J lost 8 bases, and 11 bases lay in between. From germline, CDR1 is MNHEY and CDR2 SMNVEV (reference sequence). CDR3 amino acids: CASSFNRRDSPLHF. CDR3 DNA sequence: TGTGCCAGCAGTTTCAACCGGCGGGATTCACCCCTCCACTTT.

This rearrangement joins TRBV9 to TRBJ2-5; the D gene could be TRBD1 or TRBD2 (6 bases each). The CDR3 sequence is 14 residues long. The V end lost 0 bases, the J end lost 5 bases, and 11 bases lay between the germline ends. Germline V gene sequence: CDR1 SGDLS, CDR2 YYNGEE. The CDR3, as DNA: TGTGCCAGCAGCGTAGTATCGGGGGCCGAGACCCAGTACTTC. Its translation is CASSVVSGAETQYF.

There are many counts of this clonotype. This chain joins TRBV4-2 and TRBJ2-1, with a tentative D call TRBD2 (5 bases). Germline-derived CDR1 and CDR2 are LGHNA and YNFKEQ. The CDR3 sequence is 17 residues long. The germline V and J ends were trimmed by 0 bases and 3 bases, with 15 bases remaining between them. The CDR3 loop reads CASSQDQEAAIYNEQFF. CDR3 nucleotide sequence: TGTGCCAGCAGCCAAGATCAGGAGGCGGCAATCTACAATGAGCAGTTCTTC.

This clonotype was counted at least ten times. The chain links TRBV25-1 to TRBJ2-3, with a weak D call TRBD1 (5 bases). Germline assignment: CDR1 MGHDK and CDR2 SYGVNS. The CDR3 is 15 residues long. Deletions cut 2 bases from V and 2 bases from J, with 11 bases between. CDR3 loop: CASSEGRGFTDTQYF. As DNA, the CDR3 is TGTGCCAGCAGTGAAGGAAGGGGCTTCACAGATACGCAGTATTTT.

There are a few counts of this clonotype. In DNA, the CDR3 is TGTGCCAGCAGTTTAAACGGGGGGGCTGATGAGCAGTTCTTC. This codes for CASSLNGGADEQFF. The rearrangement uses TRBV12-3 or TRBV12-4 and TRBJ2-1, with 8 positions matching TRBD2. The CDR3 loop spans 14 amino acids. V shed 2 bases, J shed 8 bases, and the junction held 5 bases outside the gene matches.

There are many counts of this clonotype. The genes are TRBV12-3 or TRBV12-4 and TRBJ2-3, with TRBD1 matching over 9 bases. The CDR3 length is 16 residues. The V segment lost 6 bases and the J segment 3 bases; nucleotides outside the gene matches: 10. The CDR3 coding sequence is TGTGCCAGCAGGAGAGAAACGGGACAGGGAACAGATACGCAGTATTTT. Its translation: CASRRETGQGTDTQYF.

This clonotype was seen repeatedly, ten times or more. The chain uses TRBV29-1 and TRBJ2-6, with TRBD1 identical over 10 bases. V shed 6 bases and J 3 bases; nucleotides not matched to a gene: 8. Germline values: CDR1 SQVTM, CDR2 ANQGSEA. CDR3 size: 16 residues. The CDR3 region is CSVGDRGRRGANVLTF. The CDR3 bases are TGCAGCGTCGGTGACAGGGGGCGGCGTGGGGCCAACGTCCTGACTTTC.

This clonotype was seen many times. The chain joins TRBV6-5 to TRBJ1-2, with TRBD1 matching 7 bases. The CDR3 contains 14 residues. Germline loops: CDR1 MNHEY, CDR2 SVGAGI. The J segment lost 5 bases and the V segment lost 0 bases, leaving 3 bases of the junction unmatched. The CDR3 loop is CASSYSGGGYGYTF. The CDR3 DNA reads as TGTGCCAGCAGTTACTCAGGGGGCGGGTATGGCTACACCTTC.

At least ten counts were recorded for this clonotype. The J gene is TRBJ2-5, the V gene TRBV12-3 or TRBV12-4; tentatively, D is TRBD1 or TRBD2 (5 bases each). V was cut by 6 bases and J by 1 base, with 18 bases left in between. The CDR3 runs to 16 residues. This CDR3 is CASRRGAGNSQETQYF. The CDR3 nucleotides are TGTGCCAGCAGACGGGGCGCAGGGAACTCCCAAGAGACCCAGTACTTC.

In this sample, this clonotype turned up many times. The chain combines TRBV7-9 with TRBJ2-3; D not certain. The CDR3 is made up of 18 amino acids. The germline gives CDR1 SEHNR, CDR2 FQNEAQ (reference sequence). V gave up 6 bases and J gave up 6 bases, with 28 bases separating them. CDR3 sequence (DNA): TGTGCCAGCAGTTTTGTGCGTGGGGTCCTCTCATTAAAGGATACGCAGTATTTT. The encoded protein is CASSFVRGVLSLKDTQYF.

This clonotype has at least ten counts. J is TRBJ1-1 and V is TRBV12-3 or TRBV12-4; TRBD1 aligns across 7 bases. This CDR3 is built from 12 residues. The V gene end was trimmed by 5 bases and the J gene end by 11 bases; junction bases not matched to a gene: 8. CDR3 sequence: CASSHQTGPAFF. The CDR3, as DNA: TGTGCCAGCAGTCACCAGACAGGGCCGGCTTTCTTT.

The V gene is TRBV14, the J gene TRBJ2-1; no definite D call. Trimming removed 0 bases from V and 2 bases from J, with 11 bases in between. The germline V gene encodes CDR1 SGHDN and CDR2 FVKESK. The CDR3 contains 16 residues. The chain's CDR3 is CASSQEGDTTYNEQFF. CDR3 coding DNA: TGTGCCAGCAGCCAAGAAGGAGATACAACCTACAATGAGCAGTTCTTC. Looking up the rest from reference TRBV14 and TRBJ2-1 gives the full variable domain: EAGVTQFPSHSVIEKGQTVTLRCDPISGHDNLYWYRRVMGKEIKFLLHFVKESKQDESGMPNNRFLAERTGGTYSTLKVQPAELEDSGVYFCASSQEGDTTYNEQFFGPGTRLTVL.

At least ten counts were recorded for this clonotype. The chain links TRBV3-1 to TRBJ2-7; D may match TRBD1 or TRBD2 (5 bases each). From germline, CDR1 is LGHDT and CDR2 YNNKEL (reference sequence). The CDR3 extends over 13 amino acids. Trimming took off 0 bases at V and 7 bases at J, with 10 bases between the two ends. In DNA form, the CDR3 reads TGTGCCAGCAGCCAAGAGGTGGGACGGGAGCAGTACTTC. Translating gives CASSQEVGREQYF.

The chain carries TRBV12-3 or TRBV12-4 and TRBJ1-6; D is unclear. The V end was cut by 2 bases, the J end by 7 bases, with 6 bases between. This CDR3 contains 13 residues. CDR3 sequence reads: CASSLLGNSPLHF. CDR3 DNA sequence: TGTGCCAGCAGTTTACTTGGGAATTCACCCCTCCACTTT.

This sequence joins TRBV28 and TRBJ1-2; D unclear. Trimming stripped 5 bases from V and 0 bases from J, with 10 bases between. The CDR3 loop spans 14 amino acids. CDR1 and CDR2 (germline): MDHEN, SYDVKM. The CDR3 DNA sequence: TGTGCCAGCAGTACCCCCCTCTCTAACTATGGCTACACCTTC. Its translation is CASSTPLSNYGYTF.

This clonotype came up many times. The V gene is TRBV30, the J gene TRBJ1-1; TRBD1 matches 8 bases. V gave up 4 bases and J gave up 1 base; unmatched junction bases: 8. CDR1 is GTSNPN, CDR2 SVGIG, per germline (reference sequence). This CDR3 has 15 amino acids. As DNA, the CDR3 is TGTGCCTGGAAACGCCCGGACAGGGAGAACACTGAAGCTTTCTTT. Translation: CAWKRPDRENTEAFF.

The chain carries TRBV20-1 and TRBJ1-1; the match to TRBD1 covers 7 bases. Germline V CDR1 and CDR2: DFQATT, SNEGSKA (reference sequence). This CDR3 contains 14 residues. Trimming at V came to 5 bases and at J to 7 bases, leaving 13 bases not matched to a gene. This CDR3 is CSARGAQGEIEAFF. The CDR3 nucleotides read TGCAGTGCTCGCGGAGCGCAGGGGGAAATTGAAGCTTTCTTT.

This rearrangement joins TRBV6-2 or TRBV6-3 to TRBJ1-2; 7 bases fit TRBD1. Per the germline V gene, CDR1 is MNHEY and CDR2 is SVGEGT. V was clipped by 5 bases and J by 3 bases; unmatched bases: 9. The CDR3 contains 15 residues. The CDR3 DNA sequence: TGTGCCAGCAGTAACGGGATGACAGGGCACTATGGCTACACCTTC. It translates to CASSNGMTGHYGYTF.

The genes are TRBV30 and TRBJ2-3; tentative D call: TRBD2 (5 bases). With 3 bases removed from V and 3 bases from J, the gap between germline ends came to 10 bases. Germline V lookup: CDR1 GTSNPN, CDR2 SVGIG (reference sequence). The CDR3 contains 13 residues. CDR3 sequence reads: CAWSRSGTDTQYF. The CDR3 DNA sequence: TGTGCCTGGAGCAGGTCGGGAACAGATACGCAGTATTTT. The full variable domain, rest sourced from reference TRBV30 and TRBJ2-3, is SQTIHQWPATLVQPVGSPLSLECTVEGTSNPNLYWYRQAAGRGLQLLFYSVGIGQISSEVPQNLSASRPQDRQFILSSKKLLLSDSGFYLCAWSRSGTDTQYFGPGTRLTVL.

This clonotype was seen ten or more times. This chain connects TRBV20-1 to TRBJ1-4, with D possibly TRBD1 on 5 matching bases. CDR1 DFQATT and CDR2 SNEGSKA come from the germline V gene (reference sequence). Trimming shortened V by 6 bases and J by 6 bases, and 14 bases separated the two germline ends. This CDR3 is built from 13 residues. CDR3 DNA sequence: TGCAGTGCCCTGGGGCCATGGGATGAAAAACTGTTTTTT. It encodes CSALGPWDEKLFF.

Many counts were recorded for this clonotype. This chain connects TRBV5-4 to TRBJ1-1; perhaps TRBD1 as D (6 bases). The CDR3 runs to 14 residues. V was pared by 3 bases and J by 7 bases, with 16 bases between. From germline, CDR1 is SGHNT and CDR2 YYREEE (reference sequence). The chain's CDR3 is CASSSTRGAGEAFF. CDR3 DNA sequence: TGTGCCAGCAGCTCGACCCGGGGGGCAGGTGAAGCTTTCTTT.

A few counts support this clonotype. The genes are TRBV12-3 or TRBV12-4 and TRBJ1-3; tentative D call: TRBD1 (5 bases). V lost 3 bases and J lost 0, with 6 bases in between. This CDR3 contains 14 residues. The CDR3 is CASSFRVSGNTIYF. CDR3 DNA sequence: TGTGCCAGCAGTTTCAGGGTCTCTGGAAACACCATATATTTT.

The chain couples TRBV20-1 to TRBJ1-5; perhaps TRBD1 as D (5 bases). Trimming pared 4 bases from V and 0 bases from J, leaving 7 bases between. The CDR3 contains 13 residues. From germline, CDR1 is DFQATT and CDR2 SNEGSKA (reference sequence). The CDR3 is CSAKGNSNQPQHF. Written as DNA, the CDR3 is TGCAGTGCTAAGGGGAATAGCAATCAGCCCCAGCATTTT.